These 32 T cell receptor beta chains were all obtained from the same sample, sequenced in a study of CD4 and CD8 cells across lung adenocarcinoma regions. One entry per CDR3 protein, called by TCRdb with MiXCR from the PCR reads. The top ten clones hold less than 40% of a sample with roughly 11,000 distinct CDR3 sequences, 53% of them seen once. The specimen sequenced was CD8+ T cells from the center of a lung tumor. The receptors were gathered from a female donor with lung adenocarcinoma. The CD4 and CD8 labels of this study may be unreliable.

The chain recombines TRBV6-1 with TRBJ1-5; no clear D. The CDR3 is made up of 14 amino acids. CDR1 and CDR2 from the germline V gene are MNHNS and SASEGT. V lost 0 bases, J lost 7 bases, and 10 bases lay in between. The CDR3 sequence is CASSEAPITQPQHF. The CDR3 DNA is TGTGCCAGCAGTGAAGCACCCATTACGCAGCCCCAGCATTTT.

The V and J genes are TRBV6-5 and TRBJ2-1; D may be TRBD1 or TRBD2 (5 bases each). The germline CDR1 and CDR2 sequences are MNHEY and SVGAGI. V gave up 4 bases and J gave up 6 bases, with 22 bases separating them. The CDR3 is made up of 17 amino acids. This CDR3 is CASSSHTTGTKTNEQFF. The CDR3 DNA sequence: TGTGCCAGCAGTTCCCACACCACCGGGACCAAAACCAATGAGCAGTTCTTC.

This chain links TRBV6-1 with TRBJ2-1; 11 bases match TRBD1. TRBJ2-5 matches the DNA end more closely, so the J call is doubtful. This CDR3 is built from 19 residues. Germline-derived CDR1 and CDR2 are MNHNS and SASEGT. CDR3 protein: CASSESAFSGTGGQETQYF. CDR3 bases: TGTGCCAGCAGTGAATCCGCCTTCTCTGGGACAGGGGGACAAGAGACCCAGTACTTC.

V usage is TRBV6-5 and J usage is TRBJ2-5, with TRBD1 as a possible D gene (5 bases). The CDR3 loop spans 14 amino acids. Germline V CDR1 and CDR2: MNHEY, SVGAGI. V lost 2 bases, J lost 1 base, and 8 bases lay in between. In DNA form, the CDR3 reads TGTGCCAGCAGTTACGGGGCGGTCCAAGAGACCCAGTACTTC. Translated, it gives CASSYGAVQETQYF.

In this sample, this clonotype is medium-sized (0.01 to 0.1%). In nucleotides, the CDR3 is TGTGCCAGCAGTTACTCAGGGGGCGCGGGTGGCTACACCTTC. Encoded protein: CASSYSGGAGGYTF. This chain joins TRBV6-5 and TRBJ1-2; 7 nucleotides line up with TRBD1. In germline, CDR1 is MNHEY, CDR2 SVGAGI. The CDR3 has 14 residues. V dropped 0 bases and J dropped 7; count of bases not matched to a gene: 5.

By frequency in the sample, this clonotype is medium-sized. The rearrangement links TRBV6-5 to TRBJ1-4; TRBD1 aligns across 7 bases. Looked up from germline, CDR1 is MNHEY and CDR2 is SVGAGI. The CDR3 contains 14 residues. V shed 2 bases and J 7 bases; nucleotides not matched to a gene: 4. CDR3 loop: CASSYDRVAEKLFF. Here the CDR3 DNA reads TGTGCCAGCAGTTACGACAGGGTCGCTGAAAAACTGTTTTTT.

The J gene is TRBJ2-3, the V gene TRBV6-4, with 12 bases fitting TRBD2. The end of the DNA aligns better with TRBJ2-1, so the J call may be wrong. This CDR3 has 13 residues. Germline V gives CDR1 MRHNA, CDR2 SNTAGT. CDR3 protein: CARTTSGRHEQFF. DNA of the CDR3: TGTGCCAGGACGACTAGCGGGAGACATGAGCAGTTCTTC.

The rearrangement links TRBV7-6 to TRBJ2-1; 10 nucleotides line up with TRBD2. Germline V lookup: CDR1 SGHVS, CDR2 FNYEAQ. Germline trimming cut 8 bases from V and 2 bases from J; bases unmatched to any gene: 21. CDR3 size: 20 residues. The CDR3 coding sequence is TGTGCCAGCTCACTAGCCGGGGGTAGCGGGAGGCCCACCCCCTACAATGAGCAGTTCTTC. Its protein is CASSLAGGSGRPTPYNEQFF.

The chain links TRBV10-2 to TRBJ2-1; possible D gene TRBD2, 5 bases. The J call may not be correct, given that the DNA end is closer to TRBJ2-7. The CDR3 runs 12 residues. In germline, CDR1 is WSHSY, CDR2 SAAADI. The CDR3 nucleotides are TGCGCCAGCAGTGAGTCGAGGGTCGAGCAGTACTTC. It is translated as CASSESRVEQYF.

Turning to this clonotype: A much larger clone differs from this one at a single base, so this may be a read error. The V gene is TRBV6-1, the J gene TRBJ2-3; possibly TRBD2 for D (5 bases). The length of the CDR3 is 14 residues. Germline V gives CDR1 MNHNS, CDR2 SASEGT. CDR3 residues: CASTTNPSTDMQYF. As DNA, the CDR3 is TGTGCCAGCACTACCAACCCTAGCACAGATATGCAGTATTTT.

This clonotype was observed a few times. CDR3 amino acids: CASSEAYGFGTQYF. The CDR3, as DNA: TGTGCCAGCAGTGAAGCCTACGGTTTCGGTACGCAGTATTTT. This sequence joins TRBV6-1 and TRBJ2-3; D unclear. From germline, CDR1 is MNHNS and CDR2 SASEGT. There are 14 residues in the CDR3. V was pared by 0 bases and J by 8 bases, with 12 bases between.

J is TRBJ1-1 and V is TRBV6-1; 8 bases align to TRBD1. The CDR3 loop spans 13 amino acids. The germline V gene has CDR1 MNHNS and CDR2 SASEGT. Trimming at V came to 6 bases and at J to 1 base, leaving 1 base not matched to a gene. Here the CDR3 reads CASRGTGNTEAFF. The CDR3 DNA is TGTGCCAGCAGGGGGACAGGGAACACTGAAGCTTTCTTT.

The rearrangement uses TRBV6-5 and TRBJ1-4; D unresolved. Per germline, CDR1 MNHEY and CDR2 SVGAGI. V was trimmed by 4 bases and J by 4 bases, leaving 25 bases between them. The CDR3 totals 19 residues. This chain's CDR3 is CASSSVVLRWAAYNEKLFF. CDR3 coding DNA: TGTGCCAGCAGTTCAGTGGTCTTGCGGTGGGCGGCCTATAATGAAAAACTGTTTTTT.

This clonotype has just a few counts. The V and J genes are TRBV6-1 and TRBJ2-3; tentatively, D is TRBD2 (5 bases). Trimming removed 2 bases from V and 7 bases from J, with 22 bases in between. Germline V gene data show CDR1 as MNHNS and CDR2 as SASEGT. The CDR3 runs 17 residues. CDR3 DNA: TGTGCCAGCAGTGAATCCCTCAACCCACTCACTAGGAATACGCAGTATTTT. Protein sequence: CASSESLNPLTRNTQYF.

The chain is built from TRBV10-3 and TRBJ2-1, with TRBD2 matching over 15 bases. CDR3 size: 15 residues. From germline, CDR1 is ENHRY and CDR2 SYGVKD. Trimming took 9 bases from V and 9 from J; bases not matched to a gene: 9. The CDR3 here is CAIKGLAGGVGEQFF. In DNA, the CDR3 is TGTGCCATTAAGGGACTAGCGGGAGGTGTCGGTGAGCAGTTCTTC.

This clonotype is large. The V call is TRBV10-1, the J call TRBJ2-3; TRBD2 aligns across 11 bases. CDR1 and CDR2 from the germline V gene are WNHNN and SYGVQD (reference sequence). The V and J ends lost 2 bases and 5 bases, in that order; junction bases with no gene match: 6. The CDR3 has 16 amino acids. The CDR3, as DNA: TGCGCCAGCAGTGAGAATAGCGGGGGGGATCAAGATACGCAGTATTTT. Its protein product is CASSENSGGDQDTQYF.

The J gene is TRBJ2-3, the V gene TRBV6-1; the match to TRBD2 covers 9 bases. The CDR3 has 13 amino acids. From germline, CDR1 is MNHNS and CDR2 SASEGT. V dropped 7 bases and J dropped 10; count of bases not matched to a gene: 9. CDR3 bases: TGTGCCAGCACCCCTTTGCGGGAGGGATCGCAGTATTTT. It is translated as CASTPLREGSQYF.

The rearrangement uses TRBV6-1 and TRBJ2-3; a weak D match, TRBD1 (5 bases). V lost 2 bases and J lost 4, with 16 bases in between. The CDR3 is 16 residues long. Germline V CDR1 and CDR2: MNHNS, SASEGT. The CDR3: CASSEWFSRAPDTQYF. Written as DNA, the CDR3 is TGTGCCAGCAGTGAATGGTTTAGCAGGGCCCCAGATACGCAGTATTTT.

Here the CDR3 reads CASSQEEGANYGYTF. For the CDR3, the DNA is TGCGCCAGCAGCCAAGAAGAGGGGGCGAACTATGGCTACACCTTC. This chain connects TRBV4-1 to TRBJ1-2; the match to TRBD1 covers 7 bases. The CDR3 length is 15 residues. Germline V gene lookup returns CDR1 MGHRA and CDR2 YSYEKL. Unmatched junction bases numbered 3, after V lost 0 bases and J lost 2 bases.

The V and J genes are TRBV6-5 and TRBJ2-5; tentatively, D is TRBD1 (6 bases). Germline V gene lookup returns CDR1 MNHEY and CDR2 SVGAGI. V was trimmed by 6 bases and J by 7 bases, leaving 18 bases between them. The CDR3 contains 14 residues. The CDR3 DNA reads as TGTGCCAGCAGCTTAAACAGGGTCTGGGGGACCCAGTACTTC. Its translation: CASSLNRVWGTQYF.

The chain recombines TRBV6-1 with TRBJ1-3, with a tentative D call TRBD1 (6 bases). V was cut by 6 bases and J by 0 bases, with 18 bases left in between. Germline CDR1 MNHNS, CDR2 SASEGT. This CDR3 spans 17 amino acids. In DNA form, the CDR3 reads TGTGCCAGCAGCGAGGGCTGGGGGGCGCTCTCTGGAAACACCATATATTTT. Translating gives CASSEGWGALSGNTIYF.

This clonotype ranks as medium-sized. The rearrangement joins TRBV6-1 to TRBJ2-2, with D perhaps TRBD2 (6 bases). The germline CDR1 and CDR2 sequences are MNHNS and SASEGT. The CDR3 extends over 15 amino acids. Trimming took 7 bases from V and 6 from J, leaving 18 bases between them. The CDR3, as DNA: TGTGCCAGCACCCAGGACGGGGGAGTCCCCGGGGAGCTGTTTTTT. It encodes CASTQDGGVPGELFF.

This clonotype was detected only a few times. The chain combines TRBV27 with TRBJ2-7; TRBD1 agrees at 9 bases. The CDR3 loop spans 15 amino acids. Germline assignment: CDR1 MNHEY and CDR2 SMNVEV (reference sequence). J lost 2 bases, V lost 2 bases, and 4 bases had no gene match. The CDR3 sequence: CASSLTGTGPYEQYF. The CDR3 DNA follows: TGTGCCAGCAGTTTAACCGGGACAGGGCCCTACGAGCAGTACTTC.

The rearrangement links TRBV10-1 to TRBJ1-1; D remains ambiguous. The germline CDR1 and CDR2 sequences are WNHNN and SYGVQD (reference sequence). Trimming left V 0 bases short and J 9 bases short, with 11 bases between. This CDR3 has 13 amino acids. The CDR3 is CASSESGSAKAFF. The DNA of the CDR3 is TGCGCCAGCAGTGAGTCGGGCAGCGCCAAAGCTTTCTTT.

This clonotype was observed a handful of times. This could be a read error, since a much larger clone is one nucleotide away. The CDR3: CASSAGGGAFNEQYF. In nucleotides, the CDR3 is TGTGCCAGCAGTGCTGGCGGGGGGGCCTTTAATGAGCAGTACTTC. V and J are TRBV6-1 and TRBJ2-3; 9 nucleotides line up with TRBD2. The end of the DNA aligns better with TRBJ2-7, so the J call may be wrong. The CDR3 contains 15 residues. Germline loops: CDR1 MNHNS, CDR2 SASEGT.

The chain links TRBV6-5 to TRBJ2-3; D is ambiguous. V lost 1 base and J lost 0, with 11 bases in between. Germline V gene lookup returns CDR1 MNHEY and CDR2 SVGAGI. The length of the CDR3 is 16 residues. CDR3 sequence (DNA): TGTGCCAGCAGTTACTATGCCGAGAAGAGCACAGATACGCAGTATTTT. Translation gives CASSYYAEKSTDTQYF.

The gene calls are TRBV6-5 and TRBJ2-4; D remains unclear. This CDR3 contains 13 residues. V was shortened by 2 bases and J by 1 base, with 3 bases between the two germline ends. Germline V CDR1 and CDR2: MNHEY, SVGAGI. Written as DNA, the CDR3 is TGTGCCAGCAGTTACAGGGCCAAAAACATTCAGTACTTC. Its protein is CASSYRAKNIQYF.

V gene TRBV3-1 combines with J gene TRBJ2-1; 11 bases agree with TRBD2. Germline CDR1 is LGHDT and CDR2 is YNNKEL (reference sequence). V shed 3 bases and J 4 bases; nucleotides not matched to a gene: 8. The CDR3 length is 17 residues. CDR3: CASSHLAGGQAYNEQFF. The CDR3 DNA follows: TGTGCCAGCAGCCACCTAGCGGGGGGCCAGGCATACAATGAGCAGTTCTTC.

In nucleotides, the CDR3 is TGTGCCAGCAGCCAATACAAGGGACTAGCGGCCCGCACAGATACGCAGTATTTT. It is translated as CASSQYKGLAARTDTQYF. The chain employs TRBV14 and TRBJ2-3, with TRBD2 matching 11 bases. The CDR3 consists of 18 residues. Per the germline V gene, CDR1 is SGHDN and CDR2 is FVKESK. V trimming: 2 bases; J trimming: 1 base; junction bases outside the gene matches: 8.

Turning to this clonotype: A junction end diverges from the germline sequence, so it may reflect a read error. CDR3 protein: CASSLSQGDTQYF. In DNA, the CDR3 is TGTGCCAGCAGCCTTAGTCAGGGGGATACGCAGTACTTT. V is TRBV7-6 and J is TRBJ2-3; 7 bases are a match to TRBD1. CDR1 is SGHVS, CDR2 FNYEAQ, per germline. The CDR3 has 13 residues.

In its sample, this clonotype ranks as medium-sized. V usage is TRBV4-1 and J usage is TRBJ1-1; tentative D call: TRBD1 (5 bases). Germline V CDR1 and CDR2: MGHRA, YSYEKL. Trimming shortened V by 1 base and J by 11 bases, and 14 bases separated the two germline ends. The CDR3 covers 13 residues. The CDR3 DNA reads as TGCGCCAGCAGCCAAGCGCAGGGTATCGAGGCTTTCTTT. It yields the protein CASSQAQGIEAFF.

Here the CDR3 reads CAIRLGAYEQYF. The CDR3 DNA is TGTGCCATAAGACTAGGGGCTTACGAGCAGTACTTC. The chain links TRBV10-3 to TRBJ2-7; maybe TRBD2 (6 bases). Trimming left V 9 bases short and J 4 bases short, with 13 bases between. The CDR3 runs to 12 residues. From germline, CDR1 is ENHRY and CDR2 SYGVKD.